This entry features one T cell receptor (delta chain) sequence. Possible read error: a much larger clone is one base away. The sample originates from a study of gamma-delta T cells after stem cell transplantation. TCRdb reanalysed the RT-PCR reads via CATT. The data show nearly 8,000 delta-chain clones, roughly 15% seen once. The V gene lost 2 bases and the J gene lost 4 bases, with 20 bases spanning the gap. This CDR3 region has 17 residues. Germline V lookup: CDR1 TSWWSYY, CDR2 QGS. This TCR derives from a human donor. It is not recorded whose cells these are; they may come from a transplant donor. This sequence joins TRDV1 and TRDJ1; D possibly corresponds to TRDD3 (6 bases). The sequencing input was gamma-delta T cells. CDR3 in amino acids: CALGESGWGAYCDKLIF. In nucleotides, the CDR3 is TGTGCTCTTGGGGAATCGGGCTGGGGTGCATACTGCGATAAACTCATCTTT.